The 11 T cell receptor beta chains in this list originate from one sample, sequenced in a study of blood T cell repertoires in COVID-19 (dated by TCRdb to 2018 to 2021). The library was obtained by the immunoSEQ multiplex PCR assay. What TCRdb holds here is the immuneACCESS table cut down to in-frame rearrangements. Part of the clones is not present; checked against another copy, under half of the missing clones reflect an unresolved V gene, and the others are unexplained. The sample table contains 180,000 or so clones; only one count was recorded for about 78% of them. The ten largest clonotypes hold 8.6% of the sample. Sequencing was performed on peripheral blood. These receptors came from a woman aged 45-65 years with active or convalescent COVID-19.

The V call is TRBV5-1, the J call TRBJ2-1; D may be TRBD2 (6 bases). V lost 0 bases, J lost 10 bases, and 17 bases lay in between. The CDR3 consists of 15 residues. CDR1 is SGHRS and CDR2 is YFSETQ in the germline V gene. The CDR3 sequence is CASSLDPGRANEQFF. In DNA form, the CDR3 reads TGCGCCAGCAGCTTGGATCCCGGGAGAGCGAACGAGCAGTTCTTC.

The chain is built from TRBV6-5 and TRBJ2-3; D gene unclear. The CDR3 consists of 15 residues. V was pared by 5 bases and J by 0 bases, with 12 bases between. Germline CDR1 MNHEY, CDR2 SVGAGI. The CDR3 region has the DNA TGTGCCAGCAGTCAAAACACCTTTAGCACAGATACGCAGTATTTT. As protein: CASSQNTFSTDTQYF.

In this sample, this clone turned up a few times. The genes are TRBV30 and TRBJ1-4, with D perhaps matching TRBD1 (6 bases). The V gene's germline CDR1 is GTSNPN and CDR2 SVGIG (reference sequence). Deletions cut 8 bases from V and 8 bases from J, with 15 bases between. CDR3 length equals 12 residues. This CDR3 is CAQNRVNEKLFF. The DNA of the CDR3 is TGTGCCCAGAACAGGGTAAACGAAAAACTGTTTTTT.

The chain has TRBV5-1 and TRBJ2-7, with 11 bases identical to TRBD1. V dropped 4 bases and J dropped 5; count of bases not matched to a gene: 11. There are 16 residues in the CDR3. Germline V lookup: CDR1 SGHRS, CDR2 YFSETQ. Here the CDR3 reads CASSPGGTGGPHEQYF. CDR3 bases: TGCGCCAGCAGCCCAGGGGGGACAGGGGGTCCCCACGAGCAGTACTTC.

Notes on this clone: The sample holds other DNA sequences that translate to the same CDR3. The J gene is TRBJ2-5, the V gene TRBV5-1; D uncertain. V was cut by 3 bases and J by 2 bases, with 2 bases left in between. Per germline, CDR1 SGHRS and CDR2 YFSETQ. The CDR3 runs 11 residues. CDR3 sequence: CASSSQETQYF. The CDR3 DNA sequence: TGCGCCAGCAGCTCACAAGAGACCCAGTACTTC.

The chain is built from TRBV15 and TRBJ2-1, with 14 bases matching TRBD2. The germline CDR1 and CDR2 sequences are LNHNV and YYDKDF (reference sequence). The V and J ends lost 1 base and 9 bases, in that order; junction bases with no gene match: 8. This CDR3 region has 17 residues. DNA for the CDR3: TGTGCCACCAGCAGAGGACTAGCGGGAGGGCCGGGTGGTGAGCAGTTCTTC. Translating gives CATSRGLAGGPGGEQFF.

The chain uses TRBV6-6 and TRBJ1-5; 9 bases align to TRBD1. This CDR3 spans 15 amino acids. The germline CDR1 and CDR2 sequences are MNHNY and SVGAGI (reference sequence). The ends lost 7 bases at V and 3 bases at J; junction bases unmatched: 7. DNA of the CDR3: TGTGCCAGCACCGTGGGACAGGGCGTCAATCAGCCCCAGCATTTT. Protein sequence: CASTVGQGVNQPQHF.

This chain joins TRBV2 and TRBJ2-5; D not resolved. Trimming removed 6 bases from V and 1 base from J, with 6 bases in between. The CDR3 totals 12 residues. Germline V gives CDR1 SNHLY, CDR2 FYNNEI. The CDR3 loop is CASSQVQETQYF. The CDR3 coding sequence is TGTGCCAGCAGCCAGGTCCAAGAGACCCAGTACTTC.

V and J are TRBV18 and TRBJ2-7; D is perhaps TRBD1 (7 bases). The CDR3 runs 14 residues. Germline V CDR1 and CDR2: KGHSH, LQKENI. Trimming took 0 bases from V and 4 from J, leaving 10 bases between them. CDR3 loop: CASSPPEGAYEQYF. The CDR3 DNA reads TGTGCCAGCTCACCACCGGAGGGGGCGTACGAGCAGTACTTC.

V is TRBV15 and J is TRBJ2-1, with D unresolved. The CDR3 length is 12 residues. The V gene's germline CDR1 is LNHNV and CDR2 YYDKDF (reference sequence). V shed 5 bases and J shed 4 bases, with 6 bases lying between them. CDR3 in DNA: TGTGCCACCAGCGAACTATACAATGAGCAGTTCTTC. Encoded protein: CATSELYNEQFF.

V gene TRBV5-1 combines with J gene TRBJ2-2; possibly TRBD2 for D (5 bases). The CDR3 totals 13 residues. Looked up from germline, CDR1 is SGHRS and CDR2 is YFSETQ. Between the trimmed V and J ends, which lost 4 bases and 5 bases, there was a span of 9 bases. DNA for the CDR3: TGCGCCAGCAGCCGCGAGGGAACCGGGGAGCTGTTTTTT. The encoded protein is CASSREGTGELFF.